The clone carrying this T cell receptor beta chain turned up a few times. Participants were aged about 18 to 90 years, lived in roughly 23 US areas, and enrolled virtually. Participants' reported clinical history set cohort assignment. Per the authors' pipeline: Nucleated cell number was recorded as an estimate derived from reference gene primer amplification. The data were produced by immunoSEQ multiplex PCR, yet TCRdb's version contains in-frame clones alone and is incomplete. V, J and clone size are those of that table, while D and trimming were read from the DNA. The table lists 250,000 to 350,000 clones, roughly 90% of them singletons. This specimen comes from a study of blood T cell repertoires in COVID-19. The germline CDR1 and CDR2 sequences are MGHDK and SYGVNS. This CDR3 region has 16 residues. The V segment lost 5 bases and the J segment 4 bases; nucleotides outside the gene matches: 8.

This receptor was taken from a woman in her late teens or twenties with acute COVID-19. This rearrangement joins TRBV25-1 to TRBJ2-1; TRBD1 aligns across 10 bases. The specimen sequenced was PBMCs or T cells enriched from blood (not recorded which). CDR3 protein: CASSPLGGQGYNEQFF. The CDR3 nucleotides are TGTGCCAGCAGTCCCCTGGGGGGACAGGGGTACAATGAGCAGTTCTTC.